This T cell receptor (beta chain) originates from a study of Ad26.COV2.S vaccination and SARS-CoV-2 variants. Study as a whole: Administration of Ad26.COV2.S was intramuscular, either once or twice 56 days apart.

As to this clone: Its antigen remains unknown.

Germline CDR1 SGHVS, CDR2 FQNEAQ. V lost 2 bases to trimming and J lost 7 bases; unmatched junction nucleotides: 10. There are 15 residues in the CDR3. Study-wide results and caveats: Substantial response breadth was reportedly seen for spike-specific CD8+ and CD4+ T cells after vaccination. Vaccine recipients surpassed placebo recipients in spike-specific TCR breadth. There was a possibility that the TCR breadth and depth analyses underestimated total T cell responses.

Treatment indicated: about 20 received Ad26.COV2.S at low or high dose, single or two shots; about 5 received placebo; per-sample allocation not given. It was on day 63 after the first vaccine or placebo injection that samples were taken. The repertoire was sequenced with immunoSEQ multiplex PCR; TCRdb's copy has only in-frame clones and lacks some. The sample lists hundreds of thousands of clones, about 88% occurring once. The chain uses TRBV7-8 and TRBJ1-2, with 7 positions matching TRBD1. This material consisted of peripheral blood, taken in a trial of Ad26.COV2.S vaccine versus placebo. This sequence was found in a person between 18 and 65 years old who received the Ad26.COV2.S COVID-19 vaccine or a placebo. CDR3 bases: TGTGCCAGCAGCTTAAGTCACAGGGGCCCTCCTGGCTACACCTTC. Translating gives CASSLSHRGPPGYTF.